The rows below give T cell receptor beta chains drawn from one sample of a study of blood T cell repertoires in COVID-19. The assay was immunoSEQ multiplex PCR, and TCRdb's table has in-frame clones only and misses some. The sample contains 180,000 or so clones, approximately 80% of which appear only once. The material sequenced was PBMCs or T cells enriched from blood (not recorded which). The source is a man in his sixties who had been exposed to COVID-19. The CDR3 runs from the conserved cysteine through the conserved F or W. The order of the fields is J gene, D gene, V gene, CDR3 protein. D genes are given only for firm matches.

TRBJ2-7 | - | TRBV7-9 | CASSGTGQPYEQYF
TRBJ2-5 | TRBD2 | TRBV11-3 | CASSFPPRLAGGPDQETQYF
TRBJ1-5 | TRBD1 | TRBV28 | CASSSITTGGNQPQHF
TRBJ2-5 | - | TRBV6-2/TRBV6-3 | CASSYAGQLQETQYF
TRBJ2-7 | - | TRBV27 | CASSLRGEQYF
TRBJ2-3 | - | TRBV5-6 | CASSLSGLQTDTQYF
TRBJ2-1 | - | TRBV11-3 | CASSLGPRYNEQFF
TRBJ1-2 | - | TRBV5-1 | CASSLVAERYGYTF
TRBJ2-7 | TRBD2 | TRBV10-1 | CASMALAGALSYEQYF
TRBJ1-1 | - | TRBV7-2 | CASSPRGLSTEAFF
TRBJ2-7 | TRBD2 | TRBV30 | CAWSVLAGGGEQYF
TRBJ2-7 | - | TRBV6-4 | CASLSAWRAYEQYF
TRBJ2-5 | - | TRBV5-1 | CASSSHDFQETQYF
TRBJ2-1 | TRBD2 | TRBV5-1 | CASSLAGTSGEYNEQFF
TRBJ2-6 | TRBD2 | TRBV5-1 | CASSPVASGRWKDSGANVLTF
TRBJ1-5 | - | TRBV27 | CASSPYVQGSNQPQHF
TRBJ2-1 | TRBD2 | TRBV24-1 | CATSDLVWTSGRAMSNEQFF
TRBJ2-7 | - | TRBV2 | CASSALPSSYEQYF
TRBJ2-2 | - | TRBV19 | CASRTALNTGELFF
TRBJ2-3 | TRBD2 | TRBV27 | CASSFNGRAADTQYF
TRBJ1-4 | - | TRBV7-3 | CASSSGYNEKLFF
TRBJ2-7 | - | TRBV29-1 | CSVGLAVPPYEQYF
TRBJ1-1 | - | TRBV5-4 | CASSSQGVTEAFF
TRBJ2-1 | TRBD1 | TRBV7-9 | CASSLDRGSYNEQFF
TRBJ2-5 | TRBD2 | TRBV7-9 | CASSWKGGRILETQYF
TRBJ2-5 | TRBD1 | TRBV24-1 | CATSDGTHRGETQYF
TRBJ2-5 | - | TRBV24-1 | CATSDLDGGETQYF
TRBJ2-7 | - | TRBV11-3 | CASSLPTGVGREQYF
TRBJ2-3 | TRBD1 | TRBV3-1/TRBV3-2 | CASSQEGGPTDTQYF
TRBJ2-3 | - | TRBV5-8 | CASSLGGFTDTQYF
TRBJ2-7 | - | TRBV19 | CASSSVSSYEQYF
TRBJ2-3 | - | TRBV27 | CASSLSGGYADTQYF
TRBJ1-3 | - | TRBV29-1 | CSVEDLQQSSGNTIYF
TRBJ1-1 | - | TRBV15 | CATSPDGRGRGTEAFF
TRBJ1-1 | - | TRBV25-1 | CASSDPASGMLGYAFF
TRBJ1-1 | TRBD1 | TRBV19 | CASSMGQGNTEAFF
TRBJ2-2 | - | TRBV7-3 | CASSKTGTADRELFF
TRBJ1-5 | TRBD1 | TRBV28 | CASLQGAGNQPQHF
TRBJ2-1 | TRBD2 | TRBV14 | CASSQVGGSSYNEQFF
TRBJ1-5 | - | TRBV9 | CASSEGPVSNQPQHF